The 16 T cell receptor beta chains below were found in one sample sequenced in a study of blood T cell repertoires in COVID-19. Using immunoSEQ multiplex PCR, the repertoire was profiled, and TCRdb retains in-frame clones only, with some absent. This table holds over 150,000 clones, 78% found once. Sequenced: peripheral blood. The receptors originated from a man aged 80 or over with acute or convalescent COVID-19.

This chain joins TRBV27 and TRBJ1-2; D uncertain. The length of the CDR3 is 13 residues. V was shortened by 4 bases and J by 4 bases, with 10 bases between the two germline ends. Germline assignment: CDR1 MNHEY and CDR2 SMNVEV (reference sequence). The CDR3 nucleotides read TGTGCCAGCAGTTGGTCCCGAGGCTATGGCTACACCTTC. Translation: CASSWSRGYGYTF.

The chain combines TRBV7-9 with TRBJ2-5; TRBD1 agrees at 8 bases. Germline V gene lookup returns CDR1 SEHNR and CDR2 FQNEAQ (reference sequence). The CDR3 is 15 amino acids. The V and J ends lost 3 bases and 5 bases, in that order; junction bases with no gene match: 8. The CDR3 sequence is CASSFIPGGGETQYF. CDR3 coding DNA: TGTGCCAGCAGCTTTATTCCAGGGGGCGGGGAGACCCAGTACTTC.

This clone has more than one count but fewer than ten. J is TRBJ1-2 and V is TRBV14; 7 bases are shared with TRBD1. Trimming removed 0 bases from V and 8 bases from J; junction bases left unmatched: 12. The CDR3 totals 16 residues. Germline-derived CDR1 and CDR2 are SGHDN and FVKESK. The CDR3 protein is CASSQDGNTGVRGYTF. The CDR3 nucleotides are TGTGCCAGCAGCCAAGATGGGAACACAGGGGTCAGAGGCTACACCTTC.

This rearrangement joins TRBV5-4 to TRBJ2-3; 9 nucleotides agree with TRBD1. Germline V gives CDR1 SGHNT, CDR2 YYREEE (reference sequence). V shed 4 bases and J 4 bases; nucleotides not matched to a gene: 7. CDR3 length equals 15 residues. In DNA, the CDR3 is TGTGCCAGCAGCCGTACAGGGGGCACCTCAGATACGCAGTATTTT. Protein: CASSRTGGTSDTQYF.

CDR3 protein: CASSDGLAEDTQYF. The CDR3 DNA sequence: TGTGCCAGCAGTGATGGACTAGCCGAAGATACGCAGTATTTT. This rearrangement joins TRBV25-1 to TRBJ2-3; TRBD2 matches at 8 bases. The CDR3 covers 14 residues. The ends lost 3 bases at V and 5 bases at J; junction bases unmatched: 4. The germline CDR1 and CDR2 sequences are MGHDK and SYGVNS.

The chain uses TRBV30 and TRBJ1-1; D gene uncertain. V lost 0 bases and J 12 bases, leaving 17 bases between the germline ends. Germline V lookup: CDR1 GTSNPN, CDR2 SVGIG (reference sequence). CDR3 size: 13 residues. The CDR3 nucleotides read TGTGCCTGGAGTGTACGGTCAAGGCCCGGGACTTTCTTT. Its translation: CAWSVRSRPGTFF.

The rearrangement uses TRBV19 and TRBJ1-5, with 8 bases lining up with TRBD1. Germline V lookup: CDR1 LNHDA, CDR2 SQIVND (reference sequence). The CDR3 is made up of 15 amino acids. V lost 7 bases to trimming and J lost 0 bases; unmatched junction nucleotides: 5. The CDR3 DNA reads TGTGCCAGTAACCGGGACAGGCTTAGCAATCAGCCCCAGCATTTT. Its translation: CASNRDRLSNQPQHF.

This clone was observed many times. The V and J genes are TRBV5-1 and TRBJ2-1; TRBD2 aligns across 9 bases. Germline V lookup: CDR1 SGHRS, CDR2 YFSETQ. V gave up 3 bases and J gave up 4 bases; unmatched junction bases: 11. The length of the CDR3 is 17 residues. The CDR3 coding sequence is TGCGCCAGCAGCTCTGGGGTCTTAGCGGGGGTGTACAATGAGCAGTTCTTC. Its translation: CASSSGVLAGVYNEQFF.

This clone has just one count. The V call is TRBV11-3, the J call TRBJ2-3, with 7 bases lining up with TRBD2. Germline V gene data show CDR1 as SGHNT and CDR2 as YENEEA. V lost 3 bases, J lost 2 bases, and 5 bases stayed unmatched. The CDR3 extends over 15 amino acids. The CDR3 here is CASSLGGDVTDTQYF. DNA for the CDR3: TGTGCCAGCAGCTTGGGAGGGGACGTCACAGATACGCAGTATTTT.

This clone occurred a few times. This chain connects TRBV6-4 to TRBJ1-1; D is ambiguous. The V and J ends lost 6 bases and 4 bases respectively, with 6 bases between them. Germline V gene lookup returns CDR1 MRHNA and CDR2 SNTAGT. This CDR3 is 11 amino acids long. CDR3: CASRSSTEAFF. In nucleotides, the CDR3 is TGTGCCAGCAGGAGTTCCACTGAAGCTTTCTTT.

The chain couples TRBV7-8 to TRBJ2-2; 10 nucleotides agree with TRBD2. The trim removed 4 bases at V and 4 bases at J, leaving 6 bases unmatched. The CDR3 consists of 16 residues. From germline, CDR1 is SGHVS and CDR2 FQNEAQ. Written as DNA, the CDR3 is TGTGCCAGCAGCTACAGCGGGGGGGCCGGCACCGGGGAGCTGTTTTTT. As protein: CASSYSGGAGTGELFF. Full variable domain (missing parts from reference TRBV7-8 and TRBJ2-2): GAGVSQSPRYKVAKRGQDVALRCDPISGHVSLFWYQQALGQGPEFLTYFQNEAQLDKSGLPSDRFFAERPEGSVSTLKIQRTQQEDSAVYLCASSYSGGAGTGELFFGEGSRLTVL.

J is TRBJ2-1 and V is TRBV5-4; 9 bases are a match to TRBD2. V trimming: 0 bases; J trimming: 7 bases; junction bases outside the gene matches: 5. Germline CDR1 reads SGHNT; CDR2 reads YYREEE (reference sequence). This CDR3 is built from 15 residues. DNA for the CDR3: TGTGCCAGCAGCTTGGACGCGGGGGGGCTTAATGAGCAGTTCTTC. Encoded protein: CASSLDAGGLNEQFF. Full variable domain (outside the CDR3, taken from reference TRBV5-4 and TRBJ2-1): ETGVTQSPTHLIKTRGQQVTLRCSSQSGHNTVSWYQQALGQGPQFIFQYYREEENGRGNFPPRFSGLQFPNYSSELNVNALELDDSALYLCASSLDAGGLNEQFFGPGTRLTVL.

This clone was seen just once. J is TRBJ2-5 and V is TRBV7-8, with TRBD2 matching 8 bases. The CDR3 totals 15 residues. After removal of 3 bases from V and 1 base from J, the junction contained 4 bases not matched to a gene. Germline-derived CDR1 and CDR2 are SGHVS and FQNEAQ. CDR3 amino acids: CASSFTSGIQETQYF. The CDR3, as DNA: TGTGCCAGCAGCTTCACTAGCGGAATCCAAGAGACCCAGTACTTC.

This chain uses TRBV11-2 with TRBJ2-1; D remains ambiguous. The length of the CDR3 is 14 residues. The V gene lost 2 bases and the J gene lost 9 bases, with 14 bases spanning the gap. CDR1 is SGHAT, CDR2 FQNNGV, per germline. The chain's CDR3 is CASSLMTLRGEQFF. As DNA, the CDR3 is TGTGCCAGCAGCTTAATGACTTTACGTGGTGAGCAGTTCTTC.

For the CDR3, the DNA is TGTGCCAGCAGTTTAGTGGGGGGGCCCCGTCAAGAGACCCAGTACTTC. This translates into CASSLVGGPRQETQYF. The V and J genes are TRBV28 and TRBJ2-5; perhaps TRBD2 as D (7 bases). The germline gives CDR1 MDHEN, CDR2 SYDVKM. Trimming took off 2 bases at V and 2 bases at J, with 15 bases between the two ends. The CDR3 is made up of 16 amino acids.

CDR3 in amino acids: CSVSRDSNQPQHF. CDR3 DNA sequence: TGCAGCGTTAGCAGGGATAGCAATCAGCCCCAGCATTTT. The J gene is TRBJ1-5, the V gene TRBV29-1, with a possible D match to TRBD1 (5 bases). V gave up 5 bases and J gave up 0 bases, with 8 bases separating them. The CDR3 extends over 13 amino acids. CDR1 and CDR2 from the germline V gene are SQVTM and ANQGSEA.